This is a list of T cell receptor beta chains from one sample in a study of Ad26.COV2.S vaccination and SARS-CoV-2 variants. Only in-frame clones appear in the TCRdb table, and some are missing; sequencing was by immunoSEQ multiplex PCR. The sample holds 300,000 to 400,000 clones, around 86% seen once. The sample here was peripheral blood, taken in a trial of Ad26.COV2.S vaccine versus placebo. The receptors come from a person between 18 and 65 years old who received the Ad26.COV2.S COVID-19 vaccine or a placebo. Each CDR3 is given with its conserved first and last residue. The D gene is left open where the match is weak. Clone sizes are given selectively: once, few, many, or a class where the clone is expanded.

d_call	v_call	j_call	clone_size	cdr3_aa	cdr3_nt
.	TRBV7-3	TRBJ1-5	.	CASSLTRNQPQHF	TGTGCCAGCAGCTTAACCCGAAATCAGCCCCAGCATTTT
.	TRBV7-2	TRBJ2-5	.	CASSPSAQYQETQYF	TGTGCCAGCAGCCCCTCAGCGCAGTACCAAGAGACCCAGTACTTC
.	TRBV3-1/TRBV3-2	TRBJ1-1	.	CASSHGTTNTEAFF	TGTGCCAGCAGCCACGGTACAACGAACACTGAAGCTTTCTTT
.	TRBV29-1	TRBJ2-1	.	CSVEWYRNEQFF	TGCAGCGTTGAATGGTACCGGAATGAGCAGTTCTTC
TRBD1	TRBV5-1	TRBJ2-7	.	CASSSGQGVPYEQYF	TGCGCCAGCAGCTCGGGACAGGGGGTCCCCTACGAGCAGTACTTC
.	TRBV15	TRBJ2-7	.	CATSRDASGAEQYF	TGTGCCACCAGCAGAGACGCCTCGGGGGCGGAGCAGTACTTC
.	TRBV11-3	TRBJ2-6	.	CASSLGVGANVLTF	TGTGCCAGCAGTCTAGGGGTTGGGGCCAACGTCCTGACTTTC
TRBD1	TRBV7-2	TRBJ2-2	.	CASSPGQGRTGELFF	TGTGCCAGCAGTCCAGGACAGGGGAGGACCGGGGAGCTGTTTTTT
.	TRBV4-2	TRBJ2-7	.	CASSQESRAVGFYEQYF	TGTGCCAGCAGCCAAGAATCGAGGGCCGTGGGGTTCTACGAGCAGTACTTC
.	TRBV9	TRBJ2-6	.	CASSVDPRGSGANVLTF	TGTGCCAGCAGCGTAGACCCTCGGGGCTCTGGGGCCAACGTCCTGACTTTC
TRBD2	TRBV30	TRBJ2-1	.	CAWSDRPGLLAGGIYNEQFF	TGTGCCTGGAGTGATCGCCCGGGTCTACTAGCGGGGGGGATTTACAATGAGCAGTTCTTC
TRBD1	TRBV5-6	TRBJ1-1	.	CASSYSTGTEAFF	TGTGCCAGCAGCTACTCGACAGGGACTGAAGCTTTCTTT
.	TRBV6-5	TRBJ2-1	once	CASSSGPYNEQFF	TGTGCCAGCAGTTCAGGGCCCTACAATGAGCAGTTCTTC
.	TRBV19	TRBJ1-2	.	CASSEAYGYTF	TGTGCCAGTAGTGAAGCCTATGGCTACACCTTC
TRBD1	TRBV4-1	TRBJ2-3	.	CASSLWTGIRSTDTQYF	TGCGCCAGCAGCCTGTGGACAGGAATAAGGAGCACAGATACGCAGTATTTT
.	TRBV10-3	TRBJ1-3	once	CAIRKGSGNTIYF	TGTGCCATCAGAAAAGGATCTGGAAACACCATATATTTT
.	TRBV10-3	TRBJ1-5	few	CAISEGARNQPQHF	TGTGCCATCAGTGAGGGGGCCCGAAATCAGCCCCAGCATTTT
TRBD1	TRBV7-9	TRBJ2-7	few	CASSTSGQGLF	TGTGCCAGCAGCACATCGGGACAGGGGTTATTC
TRBD1	TRBV10-3	TRBJ1-1	.	CAIRRDRDGILNTEAFF	TGTGCCATCAGAAGGGACAGGGACGGAATCCTGAACACTGAAGCTTTCTTT
.	TRBV7-3	TRBJ2-1	.	CASSPTVTHEQFF	TGTGCCAGCAGCCCGACCGTAACCCATGAGCAGTTCTTC
.	TRBV25-1	TRBJ2-1	.	CASSDLAISSYNEQFF	TGTGCCAGCAGTGATTTGGCCATTAGCTCCTACAATGAGCAGTTCTTC
.	TRBV10-3	TRBJ2-7	.	CAISESRVEQYF	TGTGCCATCAGTGAGTCACGGGTGGAGCAGTACTTC
.	TRBV10-1	TRBJ2-5	few	CASSESFRGREETQYF	TGCGCCAGCAGTGAGTCGTTCAGGGGTCGTGAGGAGACCCAGTACTTC
TRBD1	TRBV5-5	TRBJ2-2	.	CASSLVQGAVTGELFF	TGTGCCAGCAGCTTGGTTCAGGGGGCGGTTACCGGGGAGCTGTTTTTT
.	TRBV2	TRBJ1-1	.	CASKRTGLNTEAFF	TGTGCCAGCAAAAGAACAGGGTTGAACACTGAAGCTTTCTTT
.	TRBV7-9	TRBJ1-2	once	CASSHILGAPQDYGYTF	TGTGCCAGCAGCCACATCTTGGGGGCCCCCCAAGACTATGGCTACACCTTC
.	TRBV4-2	TRBJ2-7	.	CASSQEQLVGHEQYF	TGTGCCAGCAGCCAGGAACAACTGGTCGGGCACGAGCAGTACTTC
.	TRBV5-1	TRBJ2-1	.	CASSSHRNNEQFF	TGCGCCAGCAGCTCGCACCGAAACAATGAGCAGTTCTTC
TRBD1	TRBV24-1	TRBJ2-2	.	CATGDRDTGELFF	TGTGCCACTGGGGACAGGGACACCGGGGAGCTGTTTTTT
TRBD1	TRBV6-5	TRBJ1-2	few	CASRGDRGAWGYTF	TGTGCCAGCAGAGGAGACAGGGGGGCCTGGGGCTACACCTTC
.	TRBV10-3	TRBJ1-5	.	CAISESLGQFQPQHF	TGTGCCATCAGTGAGTCCTTAGGACAGTTTCAGCCCCAGCATTTT
.	TRBV6-2/TRBV6-3	TRBJ2-7	.	CASSWDRSTYYEQYF	TGTGCCAGCAGTTGGGATCGGTCCACTTATTACGAGCAGTACTTC
TRBD1	TRBV5-1	TRBJ1-4	.	CASSWMGGGGSNEKLFF	TGCGCCAGCAGCTGGATGGGAGGAGGGGGCAGTAATGAAAAACTGTTTTTT
.	TRBV7-3	TRBJ2-1	.	CASSLNGGGPYNEQFF	TGTGCCAGCAGCTTAAATGGCGGGGGCCCCTACAATGAGCAGTTCTTC
.	TRBV11-2	TRBJ2-3	.	CASSTGGGFRTDTQYF	TGTGCCAGCAGCACCGGCGGTGGCTTCCGCACAGATACGCAGTATTTT
.	TRBV7-2	TRBJ1-3	.	CASSPRTSRGNTIYF	TGTGCCAGCAGCCCAAGGACCTCACGAGGAAACACCATATATTTT
.	TRBV9	TRBJ2-1	.	CASSVFGGTSPYNEQFF	TGTGCCAGCAGCGTTTTCGGCGGGACCTCACCCTACAATGAGCAGTTCTTC
.	TRBV5-5	TRBJ2-2	.	CASSLGPGTGELFF	TGTGCCAGCAGCTTGGGTCCGGGAACCGGGGAGCTGTTTTTT
.	TRBV7-9	TRBJ1-6	.	CASSSPGTSPLHF	TGTGCCAGCAGCTCACCGGGCACTTCACCCCTCCACTTT
.	TRBV7-8	TRBJ1-5	.	CASSPQNQPQHF	TGTGCCAGCAGCCCCCAGAATCAGCCCCAGCATTTT
TRBD1	TRBV19	TRBJ1-1	once	CASSIGQGAGTEAFF	TGTGCCAGTAGTATCGGACAGGGGGCGGGAACTGAAGCTTTCTTT
.	TRBV27	TRBJ2-7	.	CASSLSRGYEQYF	TGTGCCAGCAGTTTATCTCGGGGCTACGAGCAGTACTTC